A selection of T cell receptor beta chains follows, all from one sample in a study of T-cell reconstitution after alpha-beta-depleted transplantation in children. TCRdb reprocessed the PCR reads with MiXCR, giving one entry per CDR3 protein. This table has around 490,000 distinct CDR3 sequences, over 9.5% appearing once. The sample here was PBMCs, mostly from graft donor cells, taken 180 days after TCRalphabeta/CD19-depleted stem cell transplant. These receptors were taken from a female patient between 2 and 10 years old who had a stem cell transplant for aplastic anemia, so the T cells may come from the graft donor. The CDR3 runs from the conserved cysteine through the conserved F or W. D genes are given only for firm matches. The listing skips clone size in some rows; elsewhere it reads once, few, many or a size class.

d_call	clone_size	v_call	j_call	cdr3_nt	cdr3_aa
NA	NA	TRBV6-5	TRBJ2-3	TGTGCCAGCAGTTACTCGGGGGAGGGCACAGATACGCAGTATTTT	CASSYSGEGTDTQYF
TRBD1	NA	TRBV28	TRBJ1-1	TGTGCCAGCAGTAAGGACAGGGGGCAAGATACAGCTTTCTTT	CASSKDRGQDTAFF
NA	NA	TRBV29-1	TRBJ1-1	TGCAGCGTTGAGTGGGACACTGAAGCTTTCTTT	CSVEWDTEAFF
TRBD2	NA	TRBV20-1	TRBJ2-7	TGCAGGGCAGCGGGAGGTCACGAGCAGTACTTC	CRAAGGHEQYF
NA	many	TRBV11-2	TRBJ2-6	TGTGCCAGCAGCTTAGTATCTGGGGCCAACGTCCTGACTTTC	CASSLVSGANVLTF
NA	many	TRBV28	TRBJ2-7	TGTGCCAGCAGTTTGTGGGGAGAACCCTACGAGCAGTACTTC	CASSLWGEPYEQYF
TRBD1	NA	TRBV27	TRBJ2-1	TGTGCCAGCAGTTTATCGGCGGACAGGGGCGATGAGCAGTTCTTC	CASSLSADRGDEQFF
NA	NA	TRBV20-1	TRBJ2-5	TGCAGTGCTAGACCCGTAGTCTTGGCGGGATGGGGGGCTCTCCAAGAGACCCAGTACTTC	CSARPVVLAGWGALQETQYF
NA	few	TRBV3-1	TRBJ2-7	TGTGCCAGCAGCCAATCTCTTCTATCCTACGAGCAGTACTTC	CASSQSLLSYEQYF
NA	many	TRBV15	TRBJ1-4	TGTGCCACCAGCAGAGATTCCCCTTATAATGAAAAACTGTTTTTT	CATSRDSPYNEKLFF
TRBD2	few	TRBV20-1	TRBJ2-1	TGCAGTGCTAGCGGGAGGGCCGATGAGCAGTTCTTC	CSASGRADEQFF
NA	NA	TRBV2	TRBJ1-4	TGTGCCAGCAGTGATATAATATCAACTAATGAAAAACTGTTTTTT	CASSDIISTNEKLFF
NA	few	TRBV7-6	TRBJ1-2	TGTGCCAGCAGCCCAGCCTGGGGTCCCTATGGCTACACCTTC	CASSPAWGPYGYTF
NA	many	TRBV7-3	TRBJ2-3	TGTGCCAGCAGCTTTCCAGGAGGAGAGGATACGCAGTATTTT	CASSFPGGEDTQYF
NA	NA	TRBV18	TRBJ2-7	TGTGCCAGCTCACCTTTGGGGTCGTCTTCCTCCTACGAGCAGTACTTC	CASSPLGSSSSYEQYF
NA	few	TRBV14	TRBJ2-1	TGTGCCAGCAGCCGCCCGGGCTTCTTCAATGAGCAGTTCTTC	CASSRPGFFNEQFF
TRBD1	NA	TRBV7-9	TRBJ2-5	TGTGCCAGCAACTCAGGGGGTCCCCAAGAGACCCAGTACTTC	CASNSGGPQETQYF